This T cell receptor beta chain was documented in a study of neoadjuvant nivolumab and ipilimumab in lung cancer. The overall study: Nivolumab 3 mg/kg was given days 1, 15 and 29, plus ipilimumab 1 mg/kg day 1 in combination.

Regarding the study as a whole: TCR sequencing covered a small number of samples. Resected tumors had greater TCR richness and clonality than uninvolved lung.

CDR1 and CDR2 (germline): MNHEY, SVGAGI. V was pared by 0 bases and J by 5 bases, with 11 bases between. This CDR3 has 14 amino acids. Assay used: immunoSEQ multiplex PCR; TCRdb lists only in-frame clones, some missing. Of 45,000 to 55,000 clones listed, about 89% were seen once; the top ten hold 3.7%. Concerning this clone: Antigen: not known.

The source of this sequence is an adult with non-small cell lung cancer. Some clones in this sample may be carry-over from other donors' samples. The sample consisted of blood, taken before neoadjuvant nivolumab, alone or with ipilimumab. The genes are TRBV6-5 and TRBJ2-7, with D possibly called TRBD1 or TRBD2 (5 bases each). CDR3 in amino acids: CASSYSTGRHEQYF. The CDR3 region has the DNA TGTGCCAGCAGTTACTCGACGGGGCGCCACGAGCAGTACTTC.